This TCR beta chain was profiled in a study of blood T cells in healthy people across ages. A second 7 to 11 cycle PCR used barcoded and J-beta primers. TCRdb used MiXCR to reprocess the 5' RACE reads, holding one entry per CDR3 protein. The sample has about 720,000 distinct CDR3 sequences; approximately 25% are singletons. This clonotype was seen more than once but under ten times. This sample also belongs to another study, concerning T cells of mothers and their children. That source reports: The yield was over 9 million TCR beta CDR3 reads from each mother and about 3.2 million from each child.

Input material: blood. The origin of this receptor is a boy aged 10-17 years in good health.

As DNA, the CDR3 is TGTGCCACCAGCAGAGAAGGGGTTAGCACAGATACGCAGTATTTT. The encoded protein is CATSREGVSTDTQYF. The chain employs TRBV15 and TRBJ2-3; the D gene is possibly TRBD1 (5 bases). The CDR3 totals 15 residues. V was trimmed by 0 bases and J by 0 bases, leaving 7 bases between them. Germline assignment: CDR1 LNHNV and CDR2 YYDKDF (reference sequence).